This entry lists 5 T cell receptor beta chains sequenced from one sample in a study of vaccination effects on CD4 cells after COVID-19 (dated 2022 in TCRdb). Their antigens remain unidentified. The library was prepared using the immunoSEQ multiplex PCR assay. TCRdb took over this immuneACCESS table, retaining in-frame rearrangements with V and J assigned. Such tables are incomplete; in checked studies, under half of the missing clones stem from an unresolved V gene, and the remainder is unexplained. The sample table contains tens of thousands of clones; only one count was recorded for around three quarters of them. About 0.86% of the sample is taken by the ten largest. To identify antigen-specific CD4+ T cell clonotypes by their expansion, the ViraFEST assay first stimulated PBMC with viral peptide pools and then applied TCR sequencing. After around 11 days of culture, CD4+ T cells were isolated with the EasySep CD4+ T cell isolation kit. Each participant received two doses of an mRNA SARS-CoV-2 vaccine, either BNT162b2 or mRNA-1273.

Sequencing used CD4+ T cells from PBMCs cultured with HCoV-OC43 spike peptides, obtained after COVID-19 vaccination. The cell subset or site label for this specimen denotes: HCoV-OC43 spike overlapping peptide pool stimulation. The source of these receptors is a human donor who received a COVID-19 vaccine.

J is TRBJ2-5 and V is TRBV7-2, with 10 nucleotides matching TRBD2. Germline values: CDR1 SGHTA, CDR2 FQGNSA. CDR3 length: 15 residues. The junction had 3 bases not matched to a gene; V was cut back by 3 bases and J by 2 bases. CDR3 amino acids: CASSLSSGGQETQYF. The CDR3 coding sequence is TGTGCCAGCAGCTTGTCTAGCGGGGGTCAAGAGACCCAGTACTTC.

Written as DNA, the CDR3 is TGCGCCAGCAGCTGGGGGATCGGCACAGATACGCAGTATTTT. This encodes CASSWGIGTDTQYF. The V and J genes are TRBV5-1 and TRBJ2-3; D might be TRBD1 or TRBD2, each matching 5 bases. This CDR3 is 14 amino acids long. Trimming left V 3 bases short and J 1 base short, with 9 bases between. The germline V gene has CDR1 SGHRS and CDR2 YFSETQ.

This chain connects TRBV18 to TRBJ2-7, with TRBD1 identical over 9 bases. The J segment lost 6 bases and the V segment lost 8 bases, leaving 8 bases of the junction unmatched. The germline CDR1 and CDR2 sequences are KGHSH and LQKENI. The length of the CDR3 is 13 residues. The CDR3: CASTTGTGSEQYV. In DNA form, the CDR3 reads TGTGCCAGCACCACCGGGACAGGGAGCGAGCAGTACGTC.

The sample holds one count of this clone. The J gene is TRBJ1-2, the V gene TRBV10-2; D is possibly TRBD1 (5 bases). The CDR3 is 13 residues long. Germline V gene lookup returns CDR1 WSHSY and CDR2 SAAADI. Between the trimmed V and J ends, which lost 4 bases and 7 bases, there was a span of 13 bases. DNA of the CDR3: TGCGCCAGCAGTGCCGGGACGGCCCGTGGCTACACCTTC. It is translated as CASSAGTARGYTF.

This clone was seen a single time. V usage is TRBV19 and J usage is TRBJ1-5, with D possibly TRBD1 on 5 matching bases. Germline assignment: CDR1 LNHDA and CDR2 SQIVND (reference sequence). This CDR3 comprises 13 residues. V dropped 6 bases and J dropped 4 bases, with 10 bases sitting between them. CDR3 sequence: CASRMPGNQPQHF. CDR3 coding DNA: TGTGCCAGTAGAATGCCAGGGAATCAGCCCCAGCATTTT. Looking up the rest from reference TRBV19 and TRBJ1-5 gives the full variable domain: DGGITQSPKYLFRKEGQNVTLSCEQNLNHDAMYWYRQDPGQGLRLIYYSQIVNDFQKGDIAEGYSVSREKKESFPLTVTSAQKNPTAFYLCASRMPGNQPQHFGDGTRLSIL.